A single sample is the source of the 20 T cell receptor beta chains below, sequenced in a study of T cell repertoires in ileal Crohn's disease. Time point described: neoterminal ileum biopsy at postoperative endoscopy, about 6 months after surgery. Assay used: immunoSEQ multiplex PCR; TCRdb lists only in-frame clones, some missing. The table includes about 13,000 clones, about three quarters detected once. The sequenced sample was ileal tissue. Source of these receptors: an adult with Crohn's disease.

This chain joins TRBV15 and TRBJ2-7; D may be TRBD2 (5 bases). V was trimmed by 0 bases and J by 4 bases, leaving 7 bases between them. CDR1 is LNHNV, CDR2 YYDKDF, per germline (reference sequence). The CDR3 has 13 residues. In DNA, the CDR3 is TGTGCCACCAGCAGAGATCAGCGGTACGAGCAGTACTTC. Translating gives CATSRDQRYEQYF.

The chain joins TRBV7-2 to TRBJ2-3; 9 nucleotides align to TRBD2. The CDR3 contains 16 residues. Germline assignment: CDR1 SGHTA and CDR2 FQGNSA. V lost 1 base to trimming and J lost 1 base; unmatched junction nucleotides: 3. The CDR3 loop reads CASSLVSGRGTDTQYF. CDR3 sequence (DNA): TGTGCCAGCAGCTTAGTTAGCGGGAGAGGCACAGATACGCAGTATTTT.

The rearrangement uses TRBV6-6 and TRBJ2-3; tentative D call: TRBD2 (5 bases). The CDR3 totals 16 residues. Trimming left V 1 base short and J 2 bases short, with 13 bases between. Germline V gene sequence: CDR1 MNHNY, CDR2 SVGAGI (reference sequence). CDR3 in amino acids: CASSYLKRTSTDTQYF. The CDR3 bases are TGTGCCAGCAGTTACTTGAAACGGACTTCCACAGATACGCAGTATTTT.

This rearrangement joins TRBV5-4 to TRBJ2-7, with 8 nucleotides matching TRBD1. Germline values: CDR1 SGHNT, CDR2 YYREEE (reference sequence). This CDR3 contains 16 residues. Trimming took 2 bases from V and 0 from J; bases not matched to a gene: 7. The CDR3 region has the DNA TGTGCCAGCAGCTTCGGGCTACAGGGGGTCTCCTACGAGCAGTACTTC. This sequence encodes CASSFGLQGVSYEQYF.

V is TRBV19 and J is TRBJ2-5, with 7 bases aligning to TRBD1. CDR3 length: 15 amino acids. Germline V gene lookup returns CDR1 LNHDA and CDR2 SQIVND (reference sequence). V gave up 5 bases and J gave up 5 bases; unmatched junction bases: 11. The CDR3 sequence: CASSSTGQVGETQYF. In nucleotides, the CDR3 is TGTGCCAGTAGTTCGACAGGACAGGTGGGGGAGACCCAGTACTTC.

The J gene is TRBJ2-7, the V gene TRBV5-8; a possible D gene is TRBD2 (5 bases). This CDR3 spans 13 amino acids. The V gene's germline CDR1 is SGHTS and CDR2 YDEGEE. V lost 1 base to trimming and J lost 7 bases, with 12 bases between them. This chain's CDR3 is CASSLFRSGEQYF. Here the CDR3 DNA reads TGTGCCAGCAGCTTGTTTCGTTCGGGGGAGCAGTACTTC.

This chain connects TRBV14 to TRBJ2-3, with 10 bases aligning to TRBD2. Germline loops: CDR1 SGHDN, CDR2 FVKESK. V trimming: 1 base; J trimming: 5 bases; junction bases outside the gene matches: 3. The CDR3 is 15 amino acids. CDR3 sequence: CASSQVTSGVDTQYF. As DNA, the CDR3 is TGTGCCAGCAGCCAAGTCACTAGCGGGGTAGATACGCAGTATTTT.

The chain employs TRBV14 and TRBJ2-1; D unclear. V dropped 1 base and J dropped 2 bases, with 12 bases sitting between them. The CDR3 has 16 amino acids. Germline values: CDR1 SGHDN, CDR2 FVKESK. The CDR3 sequence: CASSQVRQVTYNEQFF. The CDR3 DNA follows: TGTGCCAGCAGCCAAGTACGGCAGGTTACCTACAATGAGCAGTTCTTC.

This rearrangement joins TRBV6-9 to TRBJ2-7; D may be TRBD2 (5 bases). There are 15 residues in the CDR3. V gave up 0 bases and J gave up 7 bases, with 16 bases separating them. The germline V gene encodes CDR1 MNHGY and CDR2 SVAAGI. CDR3: CASSYSGVGSGEQYF. The CDR3 bases are TGTGCCAGCAGTTATTCCGGGGTCGGTTCTGGGGAGCAGTACTTC.

J is TRBJ1-4 and V is TRBV7-2, with TRBD1 as a possible D gene (5 bases). V lost 7 bases, J lost 8 bases, and 11 bases lay in between. CDR1 SGHTA and CDR2 FQGNSA come from the germline V gene. CDR3 length equals 12 residues. CDR3: CASTIGEEKLFF. Written as DNA, the CDR3 is TGTGCCAGCACCATAGGGGAAGAAAAACTGTTTTTT. Complete variable domain (other parts from reference TRBV7-2 and TRBJ1-4): GAGVSQSPSNKVTEKGKDVELRCDPISGHTALYWYRQSLGQGLEFLIYFQGNSAPDKSGLPSDRFSAERTGGSVSTLTIQRTQQEDSAVYLCASTIGEEKLFFGSGTQLSVL.

V usage is TRBV5-1 and J usage is TRBJ1-1; TRBD1 agrees at 9 bases. This CDR3 has 16 residues. Trimming took 3 bases from V and 2 from J; bases not matched to a gene: 8. Germline loops: CDR1 SGHRS, CDR2 YFSETQ. The CDR3 bases are TGCGCCAGCAGCTGGGGCGGGACAGGGACAAACACTGAAGCTTTCTTT. It encodes CASSWGGTGTNTEAFF.

The V and J genes are TRBV6-5 and TRBJ1-2, with 7 nucleotides matching TRBD1. The CDR3 is 12 residues long. Looked up from germline, CDR1 is MNHEY and CDR2 is SVGAGI. V gave up 4 bases and J gave up 6 bases; unmatched junction bases: 2. The CDR3 DNA follows: TGTGCCAGCAGTTTGACAGGGAATGGCTACACCTTC. This sequence encodes CASSLTGNGYTF.

The chain carries TRBV7-9 and TRBJ2-7, with D perhaps matching TRBD2 (5 bases). From germline, CDR1 is SEHNR and CDR2 FQNEAQ (reference sequence). The V gene lost 4 bases and the J gene lost 6 bases, with 7 bases spanning the gap. This CDR3 spans 11 amino acids. CDR3 in DNA: TGTGCCAGCAGCTGGCGGGCCGAGCAGTACTTC. Residues: CASSWRAEQYF.

The J gene is TRBJ1-3, the V gene TRBV10-1; D remains ambiguous. V was pared by 0 bases and J by 4 bases, with 10 bases between. Germline lookup yields CDR1 WNHNN and CDR2 SYGVQD (reference sequence). The CDR3 covers 15 residues. Here the CDR3 DNA reads TGCGCCAGCAGTGAGTCGCCGGGTGTAGGAAACACCATATATTTT. It yields the protein CASSESPGVGNTIYF.

The V gene is TRBV4-1, the J gene TRBJ2-7; 7 bases map to TRBD2. Trimming removed 4 bases from V and 2 bases from J; junction bases left unmatched: 8. This CDR3 region has 15 residues. CDR1 and CDR2 (germline): MGHRA, YSYEKL. CDR3 in DNA: TGCGCCAGCAGCCTAACCTGGGGGGGGACCTACGAGCAGTACTTC. Translated: CASSLTWGGTYEQYF.

The V and J genes are TRBV7-9 and TRBJ1-1; a possible D gene is TRBD1 (5 bases). This CDR3 region has 13 residues. Trimming stripped 5 bases from V and 10 bases from J, with 17 bases between. From germline, CDR1 is SEHNR and CDR2 FQNEAQ (reference sequence). CDR3 DNA: TGTGCCAGCAGCCAGGGTACAGGTGCGACAGCTTTCTTT. This sequence encodes CASSQGTGATAFF.

A single count supports this clone. The V and J genes are TRBV5-6 and TRBJ1-2; D gene ambiguous. CDR1 and CDR2 (germline): SGHDT, YYEEEE. The CDR3 is made up of 11 amino acids. V lost 4 bases, J lost 7 bases, and 8 bases lay in between. The CDR3 spells CASSLLGGYTF. The DNA for the CDR3 is TGTGCCAGCAGCCTCCTCGGTGGCTACACCTTC.

A note on this clone: Other DNA sequences in this sample translate to the same CDR3. J is TRBJ1-2 and V is TRBV7-3; D is possibly TRBD1 (5 bases). Between the trimmed V and J ends, which lost 1 base and 3 bases, there was a span of 12 bases. CDR1 is SGHTA, CDR2 FQGTGA, per germline. The CDR3 length is 15 residues. The CDR3 sequence: CASSLRGGGDYGYTF. The CDR3 DNA follows: TGTGCCAGCAGCTTAAGGGGCGGGGGTGACTATGGCTACACCTTC.

This chain connects TRBV9 to TRBJ1-2, with D perhaps TRBD1 (6 bases). The germline V gene has CDR1 SGDLS and CDR2 YYNGEE. The V and J ends lost 3 bases and 4 bases respectively, with 13 bases between them. This CDR3 has 14 residues. The CDR3 DNA is TGTGCCAGCAGCGCTACAGGGACGGCCTATGGCTACACCTTC. Its translation is CASSATGTAYGYTF.

This clone is termed medium-sized (0.01 to 0.1%). The V gene is TRBV7-9, the J gene TRBJ1-2; unclear D gene. The CDR3 sequence is 15 residues long. The germline gives CDR1 SEHNR, CDR2 FQNEAQ (reference sequence). V dropped 5 bases and J dropped 1 base, with 14 bases sitting between them. CDR3 amino acids: CASSSLMGSNYGYTF. CDR3 bases: TGTGCCAGCAGCAGCCTTATGGGGAGTAACTATGGCTACACCTTC.